Sequencing of this T cell receptor (beta chain) was carried out in a study of blood T cell repertoires in COVID-19. Participant-given clinical history determined each cohort assignment. Generated by immunoSEQ multiplex PCR, the TCRdb table keeps only in-frame clones and is missing some. The sample shows approximately 210,000 clones, roughly nine tenths of them seen only once. The CDR3 totals 14 residues. The V and J ends lost 1 base and 2 bases respectively, with 8 bases between them. The chain is built from TRBV23-1 and TRBJ1-2; D not resolved. TRBV23-1 is an ORF; its function is uncertain. This TCR was recovered from a woman aged 30 to 39 who had recovered from COVID-19. Sequencing used PBMCs or T cells enriched from blood (not recorded which). The chain's CDR3 is CASSQFTLNYGYTF. The CDR3, as DNA: TGCGCCAGCAGTCAATTTACACTAAACTATGGCTACACCTTC.